This TCR beta chain was sequenced during a study of blood T cell repertoires in COVID-19. Study-wide context: T cells, B-cell-depleted T cells, or PBMCs provided the cDNA or gDNA that served as material.

The germline V gene encodes CDR1 MDHEN and CDR2 SYDVKM. The CDR3 runs 14 residues. The V gene lost 5 bases and the J gene lost 5 bases, with 12 bases spanning the gap. The data were produced by immunoSEQ multiplex PCR, yet TCRdb's version contains in-frame clones alone and is incomplete. The top ten hold around 13% of the sample, which has roughly 70,000 clones, more than 85% seen once. The chain is built from TRBV28 and TRBJ2-2; no clear D. The sequenced sample consisted of peripheral blood. This clonotype originated in a human donor with active COVID-19. The donor label of this sample is uncertain. CDR3 sequence (DNA): TGTGCCAGCAGTCTCCGCCTAGGAACCGGGGAGCTGTTTTTT. Amino acid sequence: CASSLRLGTGELFF.